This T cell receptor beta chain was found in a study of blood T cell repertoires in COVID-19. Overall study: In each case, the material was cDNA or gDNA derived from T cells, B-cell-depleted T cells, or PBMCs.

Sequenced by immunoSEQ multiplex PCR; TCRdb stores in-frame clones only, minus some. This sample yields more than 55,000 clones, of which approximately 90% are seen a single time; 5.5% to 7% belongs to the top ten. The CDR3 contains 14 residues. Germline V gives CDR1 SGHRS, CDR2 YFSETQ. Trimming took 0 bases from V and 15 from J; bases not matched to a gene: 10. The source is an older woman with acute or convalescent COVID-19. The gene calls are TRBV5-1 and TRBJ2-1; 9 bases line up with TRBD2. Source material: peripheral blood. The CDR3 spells CASSLGDHGLAMFF. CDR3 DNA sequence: TGCGCCAGCAGCTTGGGGGATCACGGACTAGCGATGTTCTTC.